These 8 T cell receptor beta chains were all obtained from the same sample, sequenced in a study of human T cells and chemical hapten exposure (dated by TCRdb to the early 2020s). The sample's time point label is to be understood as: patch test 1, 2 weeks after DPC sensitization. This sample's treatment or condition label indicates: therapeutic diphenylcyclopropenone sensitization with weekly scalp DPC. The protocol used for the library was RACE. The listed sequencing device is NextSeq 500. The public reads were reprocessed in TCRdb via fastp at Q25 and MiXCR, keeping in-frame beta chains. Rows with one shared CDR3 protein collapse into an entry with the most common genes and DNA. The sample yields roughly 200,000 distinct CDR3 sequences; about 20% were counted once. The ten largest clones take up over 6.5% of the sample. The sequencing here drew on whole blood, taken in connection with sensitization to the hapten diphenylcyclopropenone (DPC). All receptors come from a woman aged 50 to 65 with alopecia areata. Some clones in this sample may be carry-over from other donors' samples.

In DNA, the CDR3 is TGCAGTGCTAGAGATCAAGTAGGGTTCTCCTACGAGCAGTACTTC. This encodes CSARDQVGFSYEQYF. The chain recombines TRBV20-1 with TRBJ2-7; D is ambiguous. CDR1 is DFQATT and CDR2 is SNEGSKA in the germline V gene (reference sequence). The CDR3 covers 15 residues. V was clipped by 0 bases and J by 0 bases, with 12 bases between them.

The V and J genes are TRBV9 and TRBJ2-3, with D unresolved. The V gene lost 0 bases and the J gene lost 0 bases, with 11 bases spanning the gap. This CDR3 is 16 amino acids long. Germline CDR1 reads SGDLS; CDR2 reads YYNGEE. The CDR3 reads CASSVGVSQSTDTQYF. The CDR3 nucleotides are TGTGCCAGCAGCGTAGGGGTCTCGCAAAGCACAGATACGCAGTATTTT. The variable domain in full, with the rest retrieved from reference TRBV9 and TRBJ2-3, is DSGVTQTPKHLITATGQRVTLRCSPRSGDLSVYWYQQSLDQGLQFLIQYYNGEERAKGNILERFSAQQFPDLHSELNLSSLELGDSALYFCASSVGVSQSTDTQYFGPGTRLTVL.

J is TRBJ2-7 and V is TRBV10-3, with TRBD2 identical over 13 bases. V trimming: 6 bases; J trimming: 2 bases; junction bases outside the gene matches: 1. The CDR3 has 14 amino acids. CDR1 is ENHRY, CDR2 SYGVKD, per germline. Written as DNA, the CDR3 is TGTGCCATCAGCGGACTAGCGGGAGCCTACGAGCAGTACTTC. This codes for CAISGLAGAYEQYF.

CDR3 DNA sequence: TGTGCCAGCAGCCAAGCTCGGACAGGGCGGAACACCATATATTTT. As protein: CASSQARTGRNTIYF. This rearrangement joins TRBV4-2 to TRBJ1-3; 8 nucleotides agree with TRBD1. V was pared by 1 base and J by 7 bases, with 6 bases of the junction left unmatched. CDR1 and CDR2 (germline): LGHNA, YNFKEQ. The CDR3 is 15 amino acids.

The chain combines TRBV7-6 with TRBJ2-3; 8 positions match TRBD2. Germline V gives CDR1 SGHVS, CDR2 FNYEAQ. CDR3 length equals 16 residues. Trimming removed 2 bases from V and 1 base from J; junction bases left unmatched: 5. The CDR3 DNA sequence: TGTGCCAGCAGCTTATACCGGGAGGGTGGCACAGATACGCAGTATTTT. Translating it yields CASSLYREGGTDTQYF.

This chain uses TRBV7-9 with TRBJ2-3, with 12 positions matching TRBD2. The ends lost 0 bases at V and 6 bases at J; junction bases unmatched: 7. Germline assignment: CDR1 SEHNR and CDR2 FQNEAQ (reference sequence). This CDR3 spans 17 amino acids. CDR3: CASSLALTSGRLDTQYF. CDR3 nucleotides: TGTGCCAGCAGCTTAGCGCTGACTAGCGGGAGATTGGATACGCAGTATTTT.

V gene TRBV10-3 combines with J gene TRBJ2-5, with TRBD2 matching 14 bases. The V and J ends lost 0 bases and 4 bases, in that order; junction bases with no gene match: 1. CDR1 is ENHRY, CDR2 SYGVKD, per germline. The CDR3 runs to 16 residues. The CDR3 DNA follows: TGTGCCATCAGTGAGTCGGGACTAGCGGGAGCAGAGACCCAGTACTTC. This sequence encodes CAISESGLAGAETQYF.

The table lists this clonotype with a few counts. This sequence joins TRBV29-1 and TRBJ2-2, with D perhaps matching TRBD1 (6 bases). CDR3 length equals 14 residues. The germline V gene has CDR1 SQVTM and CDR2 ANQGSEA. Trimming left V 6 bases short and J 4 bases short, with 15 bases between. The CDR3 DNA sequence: TGCAGCGTAACAGGGACGCCCAGCACCGGGGAGCTGTTTTTT. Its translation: CSVTGTPSTGELFF.